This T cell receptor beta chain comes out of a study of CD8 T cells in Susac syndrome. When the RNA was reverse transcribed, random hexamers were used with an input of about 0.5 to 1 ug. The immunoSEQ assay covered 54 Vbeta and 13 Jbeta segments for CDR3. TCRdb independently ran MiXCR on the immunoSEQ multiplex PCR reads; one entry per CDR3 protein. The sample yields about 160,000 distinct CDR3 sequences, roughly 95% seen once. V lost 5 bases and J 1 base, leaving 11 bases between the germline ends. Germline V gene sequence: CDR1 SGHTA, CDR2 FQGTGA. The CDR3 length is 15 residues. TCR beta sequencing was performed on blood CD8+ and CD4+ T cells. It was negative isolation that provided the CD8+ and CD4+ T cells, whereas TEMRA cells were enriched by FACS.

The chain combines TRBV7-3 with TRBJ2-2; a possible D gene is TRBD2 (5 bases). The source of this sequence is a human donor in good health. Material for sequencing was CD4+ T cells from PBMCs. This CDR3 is CASSPREGNTGELFF. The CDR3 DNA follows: TGTGCCAGCAGCCCCCGTGAGGGGAACACCGGGGAGCTGTTTTTT.